Presented here are 32 T cell receptor beta chains from one specimen sequenced in a study of shared clonotypes between healthy human individuals. The data were produced by immunoSEQ multiplex PCR, yet TCRdb's version contains in-frame clones alone and is incomplete. Of about 2.5 million clones detected, 80% to 95% appear once; the ten largest clones hold around 0.4%. The material sequenced was naive CD4+ T cells from PBMCs. Subset defined: CD45RA+ positively selected. Receptors originate from a man in his late teens or twenties in good health. Some clones in this sample may be carry-over from other donors' samples.

This chain links TRBV11-2 with TRBJ2-1; D may correspond to TRBD1 or TRBD2 (5 bases each). The V end was cut by 0 bases, the J end by 6 bases, with 9 bases between. CDR1 and CDR2 from the germline V gene are SGHAT and FQNNGV. This CDR3 is 14 amino acids long. Here the CDR3 DNA reads TGTGCCAGCAGCTTAGATTGGGGGAGCAATGAGCAGTTCTTC. Translated, it gives CASSLDWGSNEQFF. Together with reference TRBV11-2 and TRBJ2-1, the CDR3 gives the full variable domain: EAGVAQSPRYKIIEKRQSVAFWCNPISGHATLYWYQQILGQGPKLLIQFQNNGVVDDSQLPKDRFSAERLKGVDSTLKIQPAKLEDSAVYLCASSLDWGSNEQFFGPGTRLTVL.

The chain uses TRBV4-1 and TRBJ2-3, with D uncertain. This CDR3 region has 12 residues. V was trimmed by 1 base and J by 6 bases, leaving 5 bases between them. Germline V gene sequence: CDR1 MGHRA, CDR2 YSYEKL. The CDR3 loop is CASSQVRDTQYF. DNA of the CDR3: TGCGCCAGCAGCCAAGTCCGCGATACGCAGTATTTT.

This clone has just one count. The rearrangement links TRBV6-6 to TRBJ1-5; weak D call: TRBD1 (5 bases). From germline, CDR1 is MNHNY and CDR2 SVGAGI (reference sequence). This CDR3 region has 15 residues. Trimming shortened V by 0 bases and J by 3 bases, and 9 bases separated the two germline ends. In DNA form, the CDR3 reads TGTGCCAGCAGTTACTCGAGGGACCTCAATCAGCCCCAGCATTTT. It is translated as CASSYSRDLNQPQHF.

The V call is TRBV6-6, the J call TRBJ2-5, with a tentative D call TRBD2 (5 bases). Germline CDR1 is MNHNY and CDR2 is SVGAGI (reference sequence). Trimming took off 6 bases at V and 2 bases at J, with 10 bases between the two ends. The CDR3 length is 13 residues. CDR3 DNA: TGTGCCAGCAGGCCAACTAGACAAGAGACCCAGTACTTC. Protein product: CASRPTRQETQYF.

This clone showed up just once. The chain carries TRBV4-3 and TRBJ2-1, with TRBD2 matching 11 bases. Germline-derived CDR1 and CDR2 are LGHNA and YSLEER. The CDR3 extends over 17 amino acids. V was clipped by 4 bases and J by 4 bases; unmatched bases: 9. The CDR3 spells CASSLFSGRGYYNEQFF. The CDR3, as DNA: TGCGCCAGCAGCCTTTTTAGCGGGAGGGGCTATTACAATGAGCAGTTCTTC.

This clone was seen just once. This sequence joins TRBV11-1 and TRBJ2-3; D is ambiguous. V shed 6 bases and J shed 0 bases, with 16 bases lying between them. The V gene's germline CDR1 is SGHAT and CDR2 FQDESV (reference sequence). This CDR3 is 16 amino acids long. CDR3 DNA: TGTGCCAGCAGAAAGTGGTCGCAAGGAAGCACAGATACGCAGTATTTT. Protein product: CASRKWSQGSTDTQYF.

The V call is TRBV12-5, the J call TRBJ1-2; TRBD1 matches 7 bases. The germline gives CDR1 LGHNT, CDR2 FRNRAP. CDR3 length: 13 amino acids. Trimming at V came to 6 bases and at J to 6 bases, leaving 7 bases not matched to a gene. In nucleotides, the CDR3 is TGTGCTAGTGGCCCCGGGACAGAAGATGGCTACACCTTC. Its translation is CASGPGTEDGYTF.

The chain is built from TRBV28 and TRBJ1-2, with D perhaps matching TRBD1 (5 bases). The V end lost 5 bases, the J end lost 8 bases, and 15 bases lay between the germline ends. The CDR3 is 13 amino acids. Germline V gives CDR1 MDHEN, CDR2 SYDVKM. CDR3 nucleotides: TGTGCCAGCAGTCCCCCGGGGGGGATCGGCTACACCTTC. Protein product: CASSPPGGIGYTF.

With regard to this clone: The same CDR3 can be traced to other DNA sequences in this sample. The genes are TRBV6-5 and TRBJ2-7; 9 bases map to TRBD2. Germline CDR1 reads MNHEY; CDR2 reads SVGAGI. V shed 2 bases and J 4 bases; nucleotides not matched to a gene: 3. This CDR3 has 14 residues. CDR3 DNA sequence: TGTGCCAGCAGTTACAGGCGGGAGGGTTACGAGCAGTACTTC. It codes for CASSYRREGYEQYF.

The chain carries TRBV9 and TRBJ2-7; possibly TRBD2 for D (6 bases). V gave up 4 bases and J gave up 9 bases, with 14 bases separating them. CDR1 and CDR2 (germline): SGDLS, YYNGEE. The CDR3 spans 12 residues. CDR3 in amino acids: CASSLLGGWQYF. In DNA, the CDR3 is TGTGCCAGCAGCCTCCTCGGGGGTTGGCAGTACTTC.

The chain uses TRBV7-3 and TRBJ2-7, with D possibly TRBD2 on 6 matching bases. Germline CDR1 is SGHTA and CDR2 is FQGTGA. The CDR3 has 17 residues. Trimming took 3 bases from V and 3 from J, leaving 21 bases between them. Here the CDR3 DNA reads TGTGCCAGCAGCTTGAGCGGTGTAGGGACTTTGCACTACGAGCAGTACTTC. This translates into CASSLSGVGTLHYEQYF. Full variable domain (outside the CDR3, taken from reference TRBV7-3 and TRBJ2-7): GAGVSQTPSNKVTEKGKYVELRCDPISGHTALYWYRQSLGQGPEFLIYFQGTGAADDSGLPNDRFFAVRPEGSVSTLKIQRTERGDSAVYLCASSLSGVGTLHYEQYFGPGTRLTVT.

This chain uses TRBV28 with TRBJ1-2; D unresolved. Germline V gives CDR1 MDHEN, CDR2 SYDVKM. The length of the CDR3 is 12 residues. In DNA, the CDR3 is TGTGCTAGCGGTGGCCCTCCACATGGCTACACCTTC. Encoded protein: CASGGPPHGYTF.

The chain joins TRBV9 to TRBJ2-5; 9 positions agree with TRBD2. This CDR3 is built from 17 residues. Germline CDR1 reads SGDLS; CDR2 reads YYNGEE. J was trimmed by 3 bases and V by 0 bases; bases with no gene match: 9. This chain's CDR3 is CASSVGEAGGLKETQYF. The CDR3 DNA sequence: TGTGCCAGCAGCGTAGGAGAGGCGGGAGGGCTCAAAGAGACCCAGTACTTC.

The chain links TRBV30 to TRBJ2-7; possibly TRBD2 for D (5 bases). The CDR3 is 11 amino acids. V lost 3 bases and J 5 bases, leaving 8 bases between the germline ends. CDR1 GTSNPN and CDR2 SVGIG come from the germline V gene (reference sequence). CDR3 in DNA: TGTGCCTGGAGGGAGGTGGACGAGCAGTACTTC. Translated, it gives CAWREVDEQYF.

V gene TRBV5-1 combines with J gene TRBJ1-4, with 8 positions matching TRBD1. The CDR3 is 14 amino acids. The V and J ends lost 1 base and 8 bases, in that order; junction bases with no gene match: 4. In germline, CDR1 is SGHRS, CDR2 YFSETQ. The CDR3 DNA sequence: TGCGCCAGCAGCTTGATGGACAGGGACGAAAAACTGTTTTTT. The encoded protein is CASSLMDRDEKLFF.

The chain couples TRBV7-2 to TRBJ1-5, with D hard to call. Germline loops: CDR1 SGHTA, CDR2 FQGNSA. The CDR3 totals 17 residues. Trimming removed 5 bases at V and 1 base at J, with 18 bases between. CDR3 amino acids: CASSPRGRPRSNQPQHF. DNA of the CDR3: TGTGCCAGCAGCCCTCGGGGTCGGCCGCGGAGCAATCAGCCCCAGCATTTT. Variable domain in full (rest from reference TRBV7-2 and TRBJ1-5): GAGVSQSPSNKVTEKGKDVELRCDPISGHTALYWYRQSLGQGLEFLIYFQGNSAPDKSGLPSDRFSAERTGGSVSTLTIQRTQQEDSAVYLCASSPRGRPRSNQPQHFGDGTRLSIL.

The J gene is TRBJ1-5, the V gene TRBV28; D perhaps matches TRBD1 (6 bases). There are 16 residues in the CDR3. The germline gives CDR1 MDHEN, CDR2 SYDVKM. Trimming removed 6 bases at V and 6 bases at J, with 21 bases between. In DNA, the CDR3 is TGTGCCAGCAGGGCGTTCATCGGGGGACAAGGTCAGCCCCAGCATTTT. It encodes CASRAFIGGQGQPQHF.

The gene calls are TRBV19 and TRBJ2-6; D perhaps matches TRBD1 (6 bases). Germline V CDR1 and CDR2: LNHDA, SQIVND (reference sequence). The CDR3 covers 14 residues. Trimming cost V 11 bases and J 1 base, with 12 bases left between them. The CDR3 DNA is TGTGCCCGAAAACAGGGATCTGGGGCCAACGTCCTGACTTTC. Amino acid sequence: CARKQGSGANVLTF.

This chain uses TRBV4-3 with TRBJ1-4; a weak D match, TRBD1 (6 bases). Between the trimmed V and J ends, which lost 0 bases and 8 bases, there was a span of 16 bases. The length of the CDR3 is 16 residues. Germline lookup yields CDR1 LGHNA and CDR2 YSLEER. The CDR3 region is CASSQDIGGGDEKLFF. Here the CDR3 DNA reads TGCGCCAGCAGCCAAGATATCGGGGGCGGGGACGAAAAACTGTTTTTT.

This clone was detected once. The V call is TRBV11-2, the J call TRBJ1-1; 8 bases align to TRBD1. With V trimmed by 4 bases and J by 5 bases, 6 bases remained unmatched. In germline, CDR1 is SGHAT, CDR2 FQNNGV. This CDR3 contains 14 residues. The CDR3 bases are TGTGCCAGCAGCTCCAGGGGGCGCGAGACTGAAGCTTTCTTT. Its protein product is CASSSRGRETEAFF.

This clone was picked up one time. The rearrangement uses TRBV5-4 and TRBJ1-1, with 7 bases fitting TRBD1. V lost 2 bases and J lost 8; bases outside the gene matches: 6. The germline CDR1 and CDR2 sequences are SGHNT and YYREEE (reference sequence). The length of the CDR3 is 13 residues. CDR3 residues: CASSLRTGSEAFF. CDR3 DNA sequence: TGTGCCAGCAGCTTACGGACAGGCTCCGAAGCTTTCTTT.

The J gene is TRBJ2-7, the V gene TRBV6-1; D is perhaps TRBD1 or TRBD2 (5 bases each). From germline, CDR1 is MNHNS and CDR2 SASEGT. V lost 11 bases, J lost 5 bases, and 16 bases lay in between. The CDR3 consists of 12 residues. The CDR3 protein is CALRDPDHEQYF. The CDR3 DNA is TGTGCCCTCCGGGACCCGGACCACGAGCAGTACTTC.

The rearrangement joins TRBV27 to TRBJ2-6, with D maybe TRBD1 (6 bases). Trimming shortened V by 2 bases and J by 5 bases, and 7 bases separated the two germline ends. The CDR3 totals 14 residues. From germline, CDR1 is MNHEY and CDR2 SMNVEV (reference sequence). The DNA of the CDR3 is TGTGCCAGCAGTTTAACAGGGTGGGCCAACGTCCTGACTTTC. Residues: CASSLTGWANVLTF.

The V gene is TRBV6-5, the J gene TRBJ2-3, with TRBD2 matching 9 bases. The CDR3 loop spans 14 amino acids. The V gene's germline CDR1 is MNHEY and CDR2 SVGAGI. V trimming: 6 bases; J trimming: 7 bases; junction bases outside the gene matches: 8. The CDR3, as DNA: TGTGCCAGCAGCTTAGCGGGAGACAAGAATACGCAGTATTTT. This sequence encodes CASSLAGDKNTQYF.

About this clone: The sample carries other DNA sequences with the same CDR3. The chain employs TRBV28 and TRBJ2-7, with D uncertain. CDR3 size: 11 residues. Trimming took off 6 bases at V and 4 bases at J, with 7 bases between the two ends. The germline V gene has CDR1 MDHEN and CDR2 SYDVKM. CDR3 in DNA: TGTGCCAGCAGACTGTATTACGAGCAGTACTTC. Amino acids: CASRLYYEQYF.

Comments on this clone: Other DNA sequences in this specimen translate into the identical CDR3. The chain carries TRBV7-3 and TRBJ2-6; D gene unclear. V lost 4 bases and J lost 4, with 5 bases in between. The germline gives CDR1 SGHTA, CDR2 FQGTGA. CDR3 size: 13 residues. The CDR3 is CASSSPGANVLTF. DNA of the CDR3: TGTGCCAGCAGCTCCCCCGGGGCCAACGTCCTGACTTTC.

V usage is TRBV5-4 and J usage is TRBJ1-2; 7 bases line up with TRBD1. J was trimmed by 4 bases and V by 3 bases; bases with no gene match: 9. Germline V CDR1 and CDR2: SGHNT, YYREEE (reference sequence). There are 15 residues in the CDR3. CDR3 region: CASSWGSGGPYGYTF. The DNA for the CDR3 is TGTGCCAGCAGCTGGGGGTCAGGGGGGCCCTATGGCTACACCTTC.

The chain employs TRBV30 and TRBJ1-1; D unclear. Germline lookup yields CDR1 GTSNPN and CDR2 SVGIG (reference sequence). Trimming removed 3 bases at V and 6 bases at J, with 14 bases between. The CDR3 contains 13 residues. CDR3 residues: CAWRKSGVAEAFF. DNA of the CDR3: TGTGCCTGGAGGAAGAGCGGGGTGGCTGAAGCTTTCTTT.

The chain has TRBV4-3 and TRBJ2-7; 10 nucleotides line up with TRBD2. The V and J ends lost 0 bases and 5 bases, in that order; junction bases with no gene match: 4. The CDR3 spans 15 residues. Germline V gene sequence: CDR1 LGHNA, CDR2 YSLEER. In DNA form, the CDR3 reads TGCGCCAGCAGCCAAGATCTACTAGCGGGACACGAGCAGTACTTC. Translated, it gives CASSQDLLAGHEQYF.

The V gene is TRBV18, the J gene TRBJ2-2; 11 nucleotides match TRBD1. The CDR3 consists of 17 residues. J was trimmed by 3 bases and V by 1 base; bases with no gene match: 4. Germline-derived CDR1 and CDR2 are KGHSH and LQKENI. Here the CDR3 reads CASSPLPGQGDTGELFF. In DNA, the CDR3 is TGTGCCAGCTCACCACTCCCGGGACAGGGGGACACCGGGGAGCTGTTTTTT.

The chain is built from TRBV28 and TRBJ2-1; 11 nucleotides line up with TRBD2. Losses at the gene ends were 5 bases for V and 3 bases for J; bases not matched to a gene: 12. Germline CDR1 and CDR2: MDHEN and SYDVKM. CDR3 length: 18 residues. As DNA, the CDR3 is TGTGCCAGCAGTGAACAGGTTCTAGCGGGAGGCTTCTACAATGAGCAGTTCTTC. It translates to CASSEQVLAGGFYNEQFF. Combining the CDR3 with reference TRBV28 and TRBJ2-1 gives the whole variable domain DVKVTQSSRYLVKRTGEKVFLECVQDMDHENMFWYRQDPGLGLRLIYFSYDVKMKEKGDIPEGYSVSREKKERFSLILESASTNQTSMYLCASSEQVLAGGFYNEQFFGPGTRLTVL.

The genes are TRBV5-1 and TRBJ2-1, with D possibly being TRBD2 (6 bases). This CDR3 region has 14 residues. V lost 2 bases and J 7 bases, leaving 13 bases between the germline ends. Germline V gene data show CDR1 as SGHRS and CDR2 as YFSETQ. The DNA for the CDR3 is TGCGCCAGCAGCTTACTAGCCGGGCTGAATGAGCAGTTCTTC. Translation gives CASSLLAGLNEQFF.